This TCR beta chain comes out of a study of early stage breast cancer tumors. Study context: The ER+/PR+/HER2- tumors included 7 to 9 ductal and a few lobular carcinomas.

Only in-frame clones appear in the TCRdb table, and some are missing; sequencing was by immunoSEQ multiplex PCR. The sample gives 11,000 to 15,000 clones, about four fifths of which show up once; around 7.6% is in the top ten. This clone showed up just a few times. The antigen remains unidentified. The trim removed 8 bases at V and 7 bases at J, leaving 7 bases unmatched. The CDR3 consists of 14 residues. Germline lookup yields CDR1 SNHLY and CDR2 FYNNEI. Sampling of the adjacent normal breast tissue occurred roughly 1.9-4.5 cm from the tumor. Regarding the study as a whole: Chain pairing and CD4, CD8 or FOXP3 expression were not captured.

Sequencing was performed on normal breast tissue next to the tumor. V usage is TRBV2 and J usage is TRBJ2-2, with 10 bases fitting TRBD2. The source is a person aged 45-60 years with breast cancer. Written as DNA, the CDR3 is TGTGCCAGCCTAACTAGCGGGACTCACGGGGAGCTGTTTTTT. Encoded protein: CASLTSGTHGELFF.